The rows below give T cell receptor beta chains drawn from one sample of a study of T cells in localized non-small cell lung cancer. Libraries were prepared by immunoSEQ multiplex PCR; TCRdb keeps only in-frame clonotypes and omits some of them. The sample shows approximately 89,000 clones, around 80% of them seen only once. Sequences were derived from PBMCs, sampled before any cancer treatment. These TCRs come from a man aged 35 to 69 with stage II squamous cell lung carcinoma. CDR3s include the opening cysteine and the closing phenylalanine or tryptophan.

V gene,J gene,CDR3 protein
TRBV27,TRBJ1-1,CASRVLSGSGTEAFF
TRBV28,TRBJ1-2,CASSFRLLGYTF
TRBV7-8,TRBJ2-1,CASSRPRASSYNEQFF
TRBV28,TRBJ1-2,CASSPGTGGFGYTF
TRBV7-6,TRBJ2-7,CASSSRLAGGSYEQYF
TRBV30,TRBJ1-6,CAWRIGGSYNSPLHF
TRBV5-8,TRBJ2-4,CASSPKTGVDIQYF
TRBV4-2,TRBJ2-3,CASSQAGGRTDTQYF
TRBV28,TRBJ2-1,CASTERDRGDNEQFF
TRBV4-1,TRBJ1-5,CASSQVGGRTKNQPQHF
TRBV6-6,TRBJ1-2,CASTDRPDYGYTF
TRBV10-3,TRBJ1-4,CAISEGTSNEKLFF
TRBV5-1,TRBJ2-1,CASSLAQAADSYNEQFF
TRBV9,TRBJ2-1,CASTPGSGAYNEQFF
TRBV19,TRBJ2-1,CASRPGTSGKDEQFF
TRBV28,TRBJ2-7,CASSQSGTGVYEQYF
TRBV11-1,TRBJ2-1,CASSLGEGRYNEQFF
TRBV9,TRBJ1-3,CASSVGRGKDTIYF
TRBV28,TRBJ2-7,CASSSGQTGRKNEQYF
TRBV6-5,TRBJ2-7,CASRRQGFYEQYF
TRBV14,TRBJ2-1,CASSQSWANEQFF
TRBV18,TRBJ1-5,CASSPDRVGQPQHF
TRBV5-6,TRBJ2-6,CASSLVTGSSGANVLTF
TRBV15,TRBJ1-6,CATSRTDNSPLHF
TRBV5-1,TRBJ2-7,CASSFTGSEQYF
TRBV6-1,TRBJ1-2,CASSERQGADYGYTF
TRBV2,TRBJ1-4,CASTRWEGEKLFF
TRBV11-2,TRBJ2-5,CASSLTGKTQYF
TRBV9,TRBJ2-1,CASSLAGINEQFF
TRBV4-1,TRBJ1-5,CASSPRTGQPQHF
TRBV7-8,TRBJ2-7,CASSKDRVEQYF
TRBV5-5,TRBJ2-7,CASSRTSHEQYF
TRBV5-1,TRBJ1-3,CASRRTGPGNTIYF
TRBV5-5,TRBJ2-5,CASSLGIVSSMYQETQYF
TRBV5-1,TRBJ1-4,CASSFTRNEKLFF
TRBV7-9,TRBJ1-1,CASSLDTSKPEAFF
TRBV15,TRBJ2-1,CATSSRDWGGLAAYNEQFF
TRBV4-1,TRBJ1-4,CASSPDLKEKLFF
TRBV15,TRBJ2-3,CATSLTIQDTQYF
TRBV2,TRBJ2-1,CASSDWHNNEQFF
TRBV7-2,TRBJ2-1,CASSPGTSTREQFF
TRBV6-5,TRBJ2-5,CASSYSSLAGPLEYF
TRBV6-6,TRBJ2-1,CASSASRGDNEQFF
TRBV9,TRBJ2-7,CASSVGPGLNYEQYF
TRBV28,TRBJ2-3,CASSPALVGSTDTQYF
TRBV5-1,TRBJ2-5,CASNPDRGAQETQYF